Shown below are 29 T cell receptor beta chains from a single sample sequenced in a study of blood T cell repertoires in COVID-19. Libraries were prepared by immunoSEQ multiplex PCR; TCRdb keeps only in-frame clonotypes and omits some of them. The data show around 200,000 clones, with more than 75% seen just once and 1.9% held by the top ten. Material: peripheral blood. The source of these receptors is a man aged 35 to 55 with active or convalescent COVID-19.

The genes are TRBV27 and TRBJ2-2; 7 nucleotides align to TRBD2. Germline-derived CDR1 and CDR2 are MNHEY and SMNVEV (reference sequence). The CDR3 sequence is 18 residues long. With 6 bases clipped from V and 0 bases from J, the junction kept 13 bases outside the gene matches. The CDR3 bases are TGTGCCAGCAGCTTTAGGCCCGGGAGGCTAGCGAACACCGGGGAGCTGTTTTTT. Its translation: CASSFRPGRLANTGELFF.

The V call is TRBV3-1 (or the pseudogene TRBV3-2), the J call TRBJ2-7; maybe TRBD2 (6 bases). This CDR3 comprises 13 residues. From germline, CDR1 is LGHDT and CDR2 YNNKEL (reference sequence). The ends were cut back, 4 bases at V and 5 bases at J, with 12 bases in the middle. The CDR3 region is CASSLGTGDEQYF. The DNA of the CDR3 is TGTGCCAGCAGCCTCGGGACTGGGGACGAGCAGTACTTC.

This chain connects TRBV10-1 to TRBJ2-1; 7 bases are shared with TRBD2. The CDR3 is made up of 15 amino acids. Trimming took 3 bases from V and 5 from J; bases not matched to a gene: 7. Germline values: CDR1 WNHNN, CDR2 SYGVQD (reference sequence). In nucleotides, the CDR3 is TGCGCCAGCAGTGAAAGGCGGGGGATAAACAATGAGCAGTTCTTC. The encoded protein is CASSERRGINNEQFF.

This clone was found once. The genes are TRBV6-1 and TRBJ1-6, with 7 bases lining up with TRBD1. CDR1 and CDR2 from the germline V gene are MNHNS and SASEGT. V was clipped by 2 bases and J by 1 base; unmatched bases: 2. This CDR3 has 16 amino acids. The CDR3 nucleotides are TGTGCCAGCAGTGAAAGGGACAGTTCCTATAATTCACCCCTCCACTTT. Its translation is CASSERDSSYNSPLHF.

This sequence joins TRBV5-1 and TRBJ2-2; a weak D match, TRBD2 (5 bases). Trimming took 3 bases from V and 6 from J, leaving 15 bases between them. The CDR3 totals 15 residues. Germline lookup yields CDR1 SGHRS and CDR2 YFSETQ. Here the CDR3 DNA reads TGCGCCAGCAGCTGGGGTACTGAGGGCGCCGGGGAGCTGTTTTTT. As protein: CASSWGTEGAGELFF.

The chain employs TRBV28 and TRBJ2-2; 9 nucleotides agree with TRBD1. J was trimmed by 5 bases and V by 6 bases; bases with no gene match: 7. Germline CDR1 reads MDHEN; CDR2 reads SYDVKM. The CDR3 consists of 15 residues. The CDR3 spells CASSEQGAGTGELFF. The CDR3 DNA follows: TGTGCCAGCAGCGAACAGGGGGCAGGGACCGGGGAGCTGTTTTTT.

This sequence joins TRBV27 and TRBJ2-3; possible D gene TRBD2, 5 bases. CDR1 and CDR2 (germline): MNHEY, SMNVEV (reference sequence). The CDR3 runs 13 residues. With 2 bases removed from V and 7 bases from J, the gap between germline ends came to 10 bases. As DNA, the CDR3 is TGTGCCAGCAGTTTAAATCCGGGGAATACGCAGTATTTT. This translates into CASSLNPGNTQYF.

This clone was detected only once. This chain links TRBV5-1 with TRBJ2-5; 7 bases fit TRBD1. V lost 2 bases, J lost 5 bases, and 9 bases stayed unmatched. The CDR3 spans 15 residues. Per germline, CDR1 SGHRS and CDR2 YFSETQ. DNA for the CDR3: TGCGCCAGCAGCTTACTATCAGGACAGGAGGAGACCCAGTACTTC. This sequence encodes CASSLLSGQEETQYF.

CDR3 sequence (DNA): TGTGCCAGCAGCCGGATACAGGGGGATGGCTATGGCTACACCTTC. Protein: CASSRIQGDGYGYTF. The chain joins TRBV5-5 to TRBJ1-2, with TRBD1 identical over 8 bases. The junction had 9 bases not matched to a gene; V was cut back by 4 bases and J by 4 bases. The CDR3 runs to 15 residues. Germline V gene sequence: CDR1 SGHKS, CDR2 YYEKEE (reference sequence).

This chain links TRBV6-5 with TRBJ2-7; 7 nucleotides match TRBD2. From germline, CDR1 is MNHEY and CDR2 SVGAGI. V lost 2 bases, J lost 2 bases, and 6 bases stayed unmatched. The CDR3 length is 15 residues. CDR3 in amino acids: CASSYSFAGAYEQYF. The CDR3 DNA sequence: TGTGCCAGCAGTTACAGTTTCGCGGGAGCCTACGAGCAGTACTTC.

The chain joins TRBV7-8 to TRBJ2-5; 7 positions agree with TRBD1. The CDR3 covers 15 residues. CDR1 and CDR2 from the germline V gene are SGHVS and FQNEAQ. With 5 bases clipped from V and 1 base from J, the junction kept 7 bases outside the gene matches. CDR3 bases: TGTGCCAGCAGCCCGACAGGGACCCCCCAAGAGACCCAGTACTTC. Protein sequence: CASSPTGTPQETQYF. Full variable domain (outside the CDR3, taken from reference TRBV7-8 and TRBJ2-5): GAGVSQSPRYKVAKRGQDVALRCDPISGHVSLFWYQQALGQGPEFLTYFQNEAQLDKSGLPSDRFFAERPEGSVSTLKIQRTQQEDSAVYLCASSPTGTPQETQYFGPGTRLLVL.

CDR3 amino acids: CASSQGGSWDGTQYF. The CDR3 bases are TGCGCCAGCAGCCAAGGTGGGAGCTGGGATGGTACGCAGTATTTT. The chain links TRBV4-1 to TRBJ2-3, with D perhaps matching TRBD2 (5 bases). CDR1 is MGHRA, CDR2 YSYEKL, per germline. The CDR3 consists of 15 residues. V gave up 1 base and J gave up 8 bases, with 16 bases separating them.

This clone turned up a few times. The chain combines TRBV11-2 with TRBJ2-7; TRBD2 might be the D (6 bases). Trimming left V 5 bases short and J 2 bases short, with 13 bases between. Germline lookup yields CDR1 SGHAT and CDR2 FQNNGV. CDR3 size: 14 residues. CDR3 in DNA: TGTGCCAGCAGCCTTCTGGGGGGTGCCTACGAGCAGTACTTC. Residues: CASSLLGGAYEQYF.

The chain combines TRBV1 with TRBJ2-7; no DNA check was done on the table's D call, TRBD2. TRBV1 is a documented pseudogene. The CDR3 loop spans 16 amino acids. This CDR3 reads CTSSHTSDGRCYEQYF. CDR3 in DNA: TGCACCAGCAGCCATACCTCAGATGGGAGGTGCTACGAGCAGTACTTC.

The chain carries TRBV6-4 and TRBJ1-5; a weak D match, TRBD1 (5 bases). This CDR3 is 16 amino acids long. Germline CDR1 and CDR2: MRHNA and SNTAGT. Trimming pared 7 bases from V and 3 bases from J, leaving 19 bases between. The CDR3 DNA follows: TGTGCCAGCACGAGGAGGGGAAAGGGCTCCAATCAGCCCCAGCATTTT. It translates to CASTRRGKGSNQPQHF.

CDR3 DNA sequence: TGTGCCAGCAGCCCGGGGGGGCACAGTAATCAGCCCCAGCATTTT. Translated: CASSPGGHSNQPQHF. This chain connects TRBV5-8 to TRBJ1-5; perhaps TRBD1 as D (6 bases). V dropped 4 bases and J dropped 4 bases, with 15 bases sitting between them. The germline V gene encodes CDR1 SGHTS and CDR2 YDEGEE. CDR3 length equals 15 residues.

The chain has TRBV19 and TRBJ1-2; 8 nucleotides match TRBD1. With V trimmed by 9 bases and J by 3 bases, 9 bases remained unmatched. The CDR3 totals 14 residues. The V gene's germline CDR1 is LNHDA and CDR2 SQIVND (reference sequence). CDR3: CASNPRQGHYGYTF. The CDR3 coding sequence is TGTGCCAGCAACCCGCGACAGGGGCACTATGGCTACACCTTC.

CDR3 residues: CASSLSGVISSYEQYF. In DNA, the CDR3 is TGTGCCAGCAGTTTATCAGGGGTGATAAGCTCCTACGAGCAGTACTTC. This sequence joins TRBV27 and TRBJ2-7, with D maybe TRBD1 (5 bases). Deletions cut 0 bases from V and 0 bases from J, with 12 bases between. This CDR3 is 16 amino acids long. Germline V gene sequence: CDR1 MNHEY, CDR2 SMNVEV (reference sequence).

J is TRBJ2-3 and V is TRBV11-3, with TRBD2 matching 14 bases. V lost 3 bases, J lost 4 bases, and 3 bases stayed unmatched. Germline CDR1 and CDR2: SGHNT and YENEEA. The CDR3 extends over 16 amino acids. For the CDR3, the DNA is TGTGCCAGCAGCTTGGGACTAGCGGGAGTTTCAGATACGCAGTATTTT. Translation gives CASSLGLAGVSDTQYF.

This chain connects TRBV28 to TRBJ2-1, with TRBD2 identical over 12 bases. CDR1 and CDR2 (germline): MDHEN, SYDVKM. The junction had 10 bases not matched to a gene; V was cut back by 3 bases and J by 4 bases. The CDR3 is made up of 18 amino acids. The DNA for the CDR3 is TGTGCCAGCAGTTTCCCTAGCGGGAGGGAAACCCCATACAATGAGCAGTTCTTC. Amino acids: CASSFPSGRETPYNEQFF.

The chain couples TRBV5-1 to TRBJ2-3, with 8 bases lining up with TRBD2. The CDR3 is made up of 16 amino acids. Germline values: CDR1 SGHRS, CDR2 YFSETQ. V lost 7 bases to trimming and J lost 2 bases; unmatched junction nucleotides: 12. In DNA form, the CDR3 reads TGCGCCAGCTCCCCGGCCGCTAGCGGGTTCACAGATACGCAGTATTTT. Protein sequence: CASSPAASGFTDTQYF.

CDR3 sequence: CASSHGTAPLYGYTF. In DNA form, the CDR3 reads TGTGCCAGCAGCCACGGGACAGCTCCCCTCTATGGCTACACCTTC. The chain recombines TRBV14 with TRBJ1-2; 7 bases match TRBD1. The V gene end was trimmed by 3 bases and the J gene end by 4 bases; junction bases not matched to a gene: 8. The germline V gene has CDR1 SGHDN and CDR2 FVKESK. The CDR3 contains 15 residues.

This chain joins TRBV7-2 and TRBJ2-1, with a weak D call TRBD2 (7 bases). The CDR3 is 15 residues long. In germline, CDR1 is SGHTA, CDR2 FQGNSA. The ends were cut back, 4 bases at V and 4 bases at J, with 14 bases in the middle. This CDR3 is CASSSRGARYNEQFF. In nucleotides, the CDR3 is TGTGCCAGCAGCTCACGGGGGGCGCGGTACAATGAGCAGTTCTTC.

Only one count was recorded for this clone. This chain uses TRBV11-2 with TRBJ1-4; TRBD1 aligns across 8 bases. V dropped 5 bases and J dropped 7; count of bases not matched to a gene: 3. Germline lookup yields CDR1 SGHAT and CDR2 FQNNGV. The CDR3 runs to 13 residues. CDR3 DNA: TGTGCCAGCAGCCCAGACAGGGGTGAAAAACTGTTTTTT. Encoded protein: CASSPDRGEKLFF.

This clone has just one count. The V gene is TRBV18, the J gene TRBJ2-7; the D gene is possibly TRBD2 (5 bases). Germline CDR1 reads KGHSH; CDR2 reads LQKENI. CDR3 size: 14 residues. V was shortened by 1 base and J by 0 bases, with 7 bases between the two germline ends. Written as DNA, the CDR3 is TGTGCCAGCTCACCACGGGGAGACTCCTACGAGCAGTACTTC. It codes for CASSPRGDSYEQYF.

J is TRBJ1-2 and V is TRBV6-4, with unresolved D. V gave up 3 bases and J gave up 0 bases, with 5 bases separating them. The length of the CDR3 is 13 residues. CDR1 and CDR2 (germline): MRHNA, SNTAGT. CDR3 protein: CASSEAANYGYTF. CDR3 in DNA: TGTGCCAGCAGTGAGGCCGCTAACTATGGCTACACCTTC.

The CDR3: CASSEAGGDSYNEQFF. The CDR3 region has the DNA TGTGCCAGCAGTGAAGCAGGGGGGGACTCCTACAATGAGCAGTTCTTC. The gene calls are TRBV2 and TRBJ2-1, with D maybe TRBD2 (7 bases). V was shortened by 0 bases and J by 0 bases, with 9 bases between the two germline ends. The CDR3 contains 16 residues. Germline-derived CDR1 and CDR2 are SNHLY and FYNNEI.

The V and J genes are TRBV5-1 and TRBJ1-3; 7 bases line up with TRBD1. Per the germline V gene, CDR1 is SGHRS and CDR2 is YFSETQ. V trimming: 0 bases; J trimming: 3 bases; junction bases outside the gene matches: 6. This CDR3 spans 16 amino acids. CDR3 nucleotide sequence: TGCGCCAGCAGCTTGGAGGCAGGGGGTTATGGAAACACCATATATTTT. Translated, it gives CASSLEAGGYGNTIYF.

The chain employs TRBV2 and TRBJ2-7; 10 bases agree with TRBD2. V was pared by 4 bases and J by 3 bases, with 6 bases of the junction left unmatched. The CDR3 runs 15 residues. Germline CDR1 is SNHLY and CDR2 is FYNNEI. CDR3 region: CASSVASGSLYEQYF. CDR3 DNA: TGTGCCAGCAGTGTGGCTAGCGGGAGTCTCTACGAGCAGTACTTC.